A single sample is the source of the 10 T cell receptor beta chains below, sequenced in a study of human T cells and chemical hapten exposure. As for time point: patch test 3, about 24 weeks after DPC sensitization. Treatment: therapeutic diphenylcyclopropenone sensitization with weekly scalp DPC. One entry per CDR3 protein, called by TCRdb with MiXCR from the RACE reads. The sample yields under 55,000 distinct CDR3 sequences, 9.9% seen once. This material consisted of whole blood, taken in connection with sensitization to the hapten diphenylcyclopropenone (DPC). These receptors originate from a woman in her thirties or forties with alopecia areata. Some clones in this sample may be carry-over from other donors' samples.

This clonotype has only a few counts. The genes are TRBV7-2 and TRBJ2-7, with TRBD1 matching over 9 bases. After removal of 1 base from V and 4 bases from J, the junction contained 5 bases not matched to a gene. Germline CDR1 and CDR2: SGHTA and FQGNSA. The CDR3 runs to 15 residues. CDR3 coding DNA: TGTGCCAGCAGCTTAGACGGGACAGGGAGATACGAGCAGTACTTC. Residues: CASSLDGTGRYEQYF. Full variable domain (remainder filled in from reference TRBV7-2 and TRBJ2-7): GAGVSQSPSNKVTEKGKDVELRCDPISGHTALYWYRQSLGQGLEFLIYFQGNSAPDKSGLPSDRFSAERTGGSVSTLTIQRTQQEDSAVYLCASSLDGTGRYEQYFGPGTRLTVT.

In its sample, this clonotype was seen a few times. V usage is TRBV20-1 and J usage is TRBJ2-3; D is possibly TRBD2 (5 bases). V was clipped by 2 bases and J by 3 bases, with 12 bases between them. The CDR3 totals 14 residues. Looked up from germline, CDR1 is DFQATT and CDR2 is SNEGSKA (reference sequence). The CDR3 nucleotides are TGCAGTGCTAGACTCCCCCGGGGAACAGATACGCAGTATTTT. It codes for CSARLPRGTDTQYF.

This clonotype was seen ten or more times. The chain links TRBV2 to TRBJ1-4; 11 bases agree with TRBD1. The junction had 2 bases not matched to a gene; V was cut back by 6 bases and J by 5 bases. The germline gives CDR1 SNHLY, CDR2 FYNNEI. The CDR3 is 14 amino acids. The CDR3 DNA sequence: TGTGCCAGCAGCAGGGACAGGGGGAATGAAAAACTGTTTTTT. Translated, it gives CASSRDRGNEKLFF.

A few counts support this clonotype. This chain uses TRBV7-9 with TRBJ2-3; TRBD2 matches 10 bases. Germline CDR1 is SEHNR and CDR2 is FQNEAQ (reference sequence). Trimming took 1 base from V and 0 from J; bases not matched to a gene: 7. The CDR3 covers 18 residues. As DNA, the CDR3 is TGTGCCAGCAGCTTAGGAGGACTAGCGGCTCTAAGCACAGATACGCAGTATTTT. It encodes CASSLGGLAALSTDTQYF.

This clonotype was detected a few times. The chain has TRBV7-6 and TRBJ2-3; 8 nucleotides align to TRBD2. The germline gives CDR1 SGHVS, CDR2 FNYEAQ. This CDR3 has 14 residues. V was pared by 3 bases and J by 6 bases, with 5 bases of the junction left unmatched. The CDR3 protein is CASSFTGGPDTQYF. In nucleotides, the CDR3 is TGTGCCAGCAGCTTCACGGGGGGGCCCGATACGCAGTATTTT.

This clonotype was counted between two and nine times. V gene TRBV9 combines with J gene TRBJ2-3, with D tentatively TRBD1 or TRBD2 (5 bases each). CDR1 and CDR2 from the germline V gene are SGDLS and YYNGEE. The CDR3 sequence is 16 residues long. V was clipped by 0 bases and J by 2 bases, with 13 bases between them. In DNA form, the CDR3 reads TGTGCCAGCAGCGTAGAGGTCGGGGCTTTCACAGATACGCAGTATTTT. Encoded protein: CASSVEVGAFTDTQYF. Looking up the rest from reference TRBV9 and TRBJ2-3 gives the full variable domain: DSGVTQTPKHLITATGQRVTLRCSPRSGDLSVYWYQQSLDQGLQFLIQYYNGEERAKGNILERFSAQQFPDLHSELNLSSLELGDSALYFCASSVEVGAFTDTQYFGPGTRLTVL.

In its sample, this clonotype was seen a few times. The J gene is TRBJ2-2, the V gene TRBV4-1; 7 nucleotides line up with TRBD1. Germline CDR1 is MGHRA and CDR2 is YSYEKL. The CDR3 loop spans 16 amino acids. The junction had 4 bases not matched to a gene; V was cut back by 1 base and J by 2 bases. The CDR3 reads CASSQVTGPNTGELFF. The CDR3 region has the DNA TGCGCCAGCAGCCAAGTGACAGGGCCTAACACCGGGGAGCTGTTTTTT.

The sample holds a few counts of this clonotype. The chain uses TRBV20-1 and TRBJ2-7; weak D call: TRBD1 (6 bases). Germline lookup yields CDR1 DFQATT and CDR2 SNEGSKA (reference sequence). The CDR3 is 16 residues long. Trimming pared 6 bases from V and 1 base from J, leaving 22 bases between. CDR3 DNA: TGCAGTGCCCTACCCCTCGGGGATCAGGGGTCCTACGAGCAGTACTTC. Translation gives CSALPLGDQGSYEQYF.

This clonotype showed up many times. The gene calls are TRBV18 and TRBJ2-6; the D is unclear. This CDR3 spans 15 amino acids. Looked up from germline, CDR1 is KGHSH and CDR2 is LQKENI. Between the trimmed V and J ends, which lost 3 bases and 4 bases, there was a span of 10 bases. In nucleotides, the CDR3 is TGTGCCAGCTCACCTTTCGGCGGCGGGGCCAACGTCCTGACTTTC. Translating it yields CASSPFGGGANVLTF.

Ten or more counts support this clonotype. The chain has TRBV15 and TRBJ1-1, with D hard to call. Germline V gives CDR1 LNHNV, CDR2 YYDKDF (reference sequence). With 0 bases removed from V and 0 bases from J, the gap between germline ends came to 11 bases. This CDR3 has 16 residues. The CDR3, as DNA: TGTGCCACCAGCAGAGATTCTAGTGGGATGAACACTGAAGCTTTCTTT. Protein: CATSRDSSGMNTEAFF.